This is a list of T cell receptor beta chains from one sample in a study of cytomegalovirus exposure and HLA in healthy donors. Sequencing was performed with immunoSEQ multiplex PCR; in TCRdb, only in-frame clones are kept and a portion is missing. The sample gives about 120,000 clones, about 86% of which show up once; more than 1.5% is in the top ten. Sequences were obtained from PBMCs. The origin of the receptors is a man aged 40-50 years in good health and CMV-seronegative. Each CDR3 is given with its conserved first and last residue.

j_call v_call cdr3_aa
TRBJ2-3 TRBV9 CASSVSTSPADTQYF
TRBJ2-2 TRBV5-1 CASSGGRDTGELFF
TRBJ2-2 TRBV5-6 CASSLDIWIPGTGELFF
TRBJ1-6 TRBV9 CASSVEGNSPLHF
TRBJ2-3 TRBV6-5 CASSYSGGTDTQYF
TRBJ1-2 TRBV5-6 CASSLGRGFKANYGYTF
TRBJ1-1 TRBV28 CASLGPGVNTEAFF
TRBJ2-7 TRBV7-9 CASSGTGFDEQYF
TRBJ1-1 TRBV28 CASSLLTGLAFF
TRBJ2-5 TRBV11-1 CASSPGRDSPSQETQYF
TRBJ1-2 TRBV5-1 CASSLGTASGYTF
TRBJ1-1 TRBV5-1 CASGADPNTEAFF
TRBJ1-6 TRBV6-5 CASSYSGARNSPLHF
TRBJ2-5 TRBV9 CASSEGGLAGGQETQYF
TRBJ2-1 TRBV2 CASSEQGGSSYNEQFF
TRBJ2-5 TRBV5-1 CASSSIAGGQETQYF
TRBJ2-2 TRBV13 CASSLAYTGELFF
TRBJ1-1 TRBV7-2 CASSYRGYTEAFF
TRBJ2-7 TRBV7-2 CASSLGHQLAGEQYF
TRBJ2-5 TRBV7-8 CASSLGIAGGQETQYF
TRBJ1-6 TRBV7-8 CASSLWGQGPYNSPLHF
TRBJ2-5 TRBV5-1 CASSFQGEETQYF
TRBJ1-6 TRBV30 CAWTDDSSYNSPLHF
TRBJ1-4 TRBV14 CASSQGREINEKLFF
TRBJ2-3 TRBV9 CASSGTGTGTSMDTQYF
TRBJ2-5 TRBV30 CAWSPGVAGVHPTETQYF
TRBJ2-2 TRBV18 CASSPYRVDTGELFF
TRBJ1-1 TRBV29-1 CSVGPGTEAFF
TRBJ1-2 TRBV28 CASSLESGAGYGYTF
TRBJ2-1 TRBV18 CASSPSRTSSYNEQFF
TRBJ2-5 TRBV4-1 CASSQAGGGETQYF
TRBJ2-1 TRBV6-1 CASSMPTGGYNEQFF
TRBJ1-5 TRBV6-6 CASNSNFNQPQHF